Given below is one T cell receptor (beta chain) in context. As yet, its antigen is unknown. The treatment: oral pan-JAK inhibitor, 5-10 mg twice daily. With V trimmed by 4 bases and J by 7 bases, 9 bases remained unmatched. Per germline, CDR1 SGHDN and CDR2 FVKESK. This CDR3 is 14 amino acids long. This entry belongs to a study of CD8+ T cells in alopecia areata. Across the whole study: Treated patients were scored for severity by percent of scalp affected.

Following RNA extraction, reverse transcription yielded cDNA that acted as the sequencing template. Profiling relied on immunoSEQ multiplex PCR, and the TCRdb table lists in-frame clones only, not all of them. The sample records around 180,000 clones, under 80% being singletons. The study, taken as a whole, reports: Scalp clonality and expanded CD8+ clones among the top 100 fell significantly with tofacitinib.

This rearrangement joins TRBV14 to TRBJ1-2; 7 positions match TRBD1. The TCR originated in a human donor with alopecia areata. The sequences come from CD4+ T cells sorted from blood, collected at week 49, from a patient treated with tofacitinib. Here the CDR3 reads CASSPTGSRGGYTF. The CDR3 DNA reads TGTGCCAGCAGCCCGACAGGGAGCAGGGGTGGCTACACCTTC.